A selection of T cell receptor beta chains follows, all from one sample in a study of T cells in Graves' hyperthyroidism and ophthalmopathy. TCRdb itself ran the multiplex PCR reads through MiXCR, one entry per CDR3 protein. The sample yields a few hundred thousand distinct CDR3 sequences, about 14% seen once. The sequencing input was blood. The receptor source for this set is a woman aged 25 to 39 with Graves' ophthalmopathy. Both conserved end residues are part of each CDR3. Each record gives: clone size, D gene, V gene, J gene, CDR3 DNA, CDR3 protein. A D gene is named only where the DNA matches it firmly. Clone sizes are given selectively: once, few, many, or a class where the clone is expanded.

many,TRBD1,TRBV2,TRBJ1-4,TGTGCCAGCAGTGAAATTTGGCGGGACAGCGATAATGAAAAACTGTTTTTT,CASSEIWRDSDNEKLFF
many,-,TRBV4-2,TRBJ2-7,TGTGCCAGCAGCCAAGATACCTTAACAGCCGTCGAGCAGTACTTC,CASSQDTLTAVEQYF
-,-,TRBV27,TRBJ1-3,TGTGCCAGCAGTTTATCGATGCCGAGGGGGACGATTAATACCATATATTTT,CASSLSMPRGTINTIYF
many,-,TRBV20-1,TRBJ1-3,TGCAGTGCTGCTACAGGGATGCCACACTCTGGAAACACCATATATTTT,CSAATGMPHSGNTIYF
many,-,TRBV20-1,TRBJ1-1,TGCAGTGGAAGCAGGGTGATGAACACTGAAGCTTTCTTT,CSGSRVMNTEAFF
many,-,TRBV27,TRBJ2-6,TGTGCCAGCAGTTCTGCCCGGACCAACTCTGGGGCCAACGTCCTGACTTTC,CASSSARTNSGANVLTF
many,-,TRBV6-4,TRBJ1-5,TGTGCCAGCAGTTCAGAAAATAGCAATCAGCCCCAGCATTTT,CASSSENSNQPQHF
many,TRBD1,TRBV11-2,TRBJ2-3,TGTGCCAGCAGCGACGGGACAGGGTTCGTGCGATCGGGAGATACGCAGTATTTT,CASSDGTGFVRSGDTQYF
many,TRBD1,TRBV6-1,TRBJ2-3,TGTGCCAGCAGTGAAGAAGGGGGGGGGGACAGGGGTACGCAGTATTTT,CASSEEGGGDRGTQYF
many,-,TRBV10-3,TRBJ1-3,TGTGCCGCCAGACAGGACCTCTCTGGAAACACCATATATTTT,CAARQDLSGNTIYF
many,-,TRBV13,TRBJ1-6,TGTGCCAGCAGCTCGCCAGGGGCCAGATCCGGCTCCTATAATTCACCCCTCCACTTT,CASSSPGARSGSYNSPLHF
many,-,TRBV9,TRBJ2-5,TGTGCCAGCAGCACGAGCCCGCCGGGGGAGACCCAGTACTTC,CASSTSPPGETQYF
-,-,TRBV6-4,TRBJ2-1,TGTGCCAGCAGTGCAATGGGGCGGGGATTTTACAATGAGCAGTTCTTC,CASSAMGRGFYNEQFF
many,TRBD1,TRBV15,TRBJ2-7,TGTGCCACCAGCAGGTCGGGGCAGGGGGCCCACGAGCAGTACTTC,CATSRSGQGAHEQYF
many,-,TRBV12-3/TRBV12-4,TRBJ2-7,TGTGCCAGCAGTTTAGATGGCACAGGGAACGAGCAGTACTTC,CASSLDGTGNEQYF
few,-,TRBV14,TRBJ2-5,TGTGCCAGCAGCCAAGATTTGGGGGAGCAAGAGACCCGGTACTTC,CASSQDLGEQETRYF
many,-,TRBV20-1,TRBJ2-3,TGCAGTGCCACCCCAAGAGAGAAAGATACGCAGTATTTT,CSATPREKDTQYF
many,-,TRBV5-8,TRBJ1-2,TGTGCCAGCAGCTTTGTACGGGCCTCGGGCTATGGCTACACCTTC,CASSFVRASGYGYTF
few,TRBD1,TRBV19,TRBJ1-1,TGTGCCAGTAGAGACAGGGGGGTCCCTGAAGCTTTCTTT,CASRDRGVPEAFF
many,TRBD2,TRBV7-3,TRBJ2-1,TGTGCCAGCAGCTTGACTAGCGGGAGCAGGAATGAGCAGTTCTTC,CASSLTSGSRNEQFF
-,-,TRBV20-1,TRBJ2-3,TGCAGTGCTAGAGCCCCCGATCAGGTCCCTGCGGGGAGCACAGATACGCAGTATTTT,CSARAPDQVPAGSTDTQYF
-,TRBD1,TRBV6-2/TRBV6-3,TRBJ2-2,TGTGCCAGCGGACCGGGACAGGGGACCGGGGAGCTGTTTTTT,CASGPGQGTGELFF
many,TRBD2,TRBV20-1,TRBJ2-5,TGCAGTGCTACTAGCGGGGGTGGGGAGACCCAGTACTTC,CSATSGGGETQYF
-,-,TRBV24-1,TRBJ1-2,TGTGCCACCAGTGGCCCAGGGACCTCTAACTATGGCTACACCTTC,CATSGPGTSNYGYTF
many,-,TRBV12-3/TRBV12-4,TRBJ1-5,TGTGCCAGCAGTATGACAGGAGCCCAGCATTTT,CASSMTGAQHF
many,TRBD1,TRBV20-1,TRBJ2-2,TGCAGTGCTAGGCCTCTAGGGACAGCTGCCTGGGAGCTGTTTTTT,CSARPLGTAAWELFF
-,-,TRBV6-1,TRBJ2-3,TGTGCCAGCAGTCAGGGTTTTCCTCGCACAGATACGCAGTATTTT,CASSQGFPRTDTQYF
many,-,TRBV2,TRBJ2-3,TGTGCCAGCATGAAAGGGTCGGGAGATACGCAGTATTTT,CASMKGSGDTQYF
-,-,TRBV6-2/TRBV6-3,TRBJ2-6,TGTGCCAGCAGTTACCCGACAGTCTCTGGGGCCAACGTCCTGACTTTC,CASSYPTVSGANVLTF
once,TRBD2,TRBV15,TRBJ2-2,TGTGCCACCAGCAGAGATTCAGCGGGGGGGCCGGGCACCGGGGAGCTGTTTTTT,CATSRDSAGGPGTGELFF
many,-,TRBV18,TRBJ1-5,TGTGCCAGCTCACCAGGGTCCGGCAATCAGCCCCAGCATTTT,CASSPGSGNQPQHF
-,-,TRBV5-1,TRBJ2-6,TGCGCCAGCAGCTTGGCTGGGACCGGCTCTGGGGCCAACGTCCTGACTTTC,CASSLAGTGSGANVLTF
few,TRBD2,TRBV5-1,TRBJ2-1,TGCGCCAGCAGCTTGGGGGGCAGCGGGGGGTCGCCACACGAGCAGTTCTTC,CASSLGGSGGSPHEQFF
-,-,TRBV7-9,TRBJ1-2,TGTGCCAGCAGCCGGGCCGTGGCTGGCTACACCTTC,CASSRAVAGYTF
many,TRBD2,TRBV2,TRBJ2-3,TGTGCCAGCAGTGAAAGAAGCGGGGGAGGAGATACGCAGTATTTT,CASSERSGGGDTQYF
many,-,TRBV28,TRBJ2-3,TGTGCCAGCATCTTGGACATCCACACAGATACGCAGTATTTT,CASILDIHTDTQYF